This record covers a single T cell receptor beta chain. Its matching antigen is unknown. Terminally differentiated effector memory CD45RA+ cells were excluded from the naive CD8 cells, which were CD45RO-negative and positively selected for CCR7. TCRdb keeps only in-frame clones here, not all; method: immunoSEQ multiplex PCR. The profile shows roughly 650,000 clones, approximately 96% of them singletons. This entry is derived from a study of shared clonotypes between healthy human individuals. Across the study: For every donor, three CD4 naive, three CD4 memory, two CD8 naive and one CD8 memory plates were used. General study points: With a handful of donors compared, around 5% of naive CD4 clonotypes were shared.

The junction had 2 bases not matched to a gene; V was cut back by 1 base and J by 2 bases. The germline V gene has CDR1 MNHNS and CDR2 SASEGT. The length of the CDR3 is 15 residues. The sequence was collected from a woman aged 25-40 years in good health. Input material: naive CD8+ T cells sorted from blood. The chain recombines TRBV6-1 with TRBJ2-7, with 10 bases that match TRBD2. The CDR3 region is CASSEGTSGPYEQYF. CDR3 nucleotides: TGTGCCAGCAGTGAAGGGACTAGCGGACCCTACGAGCAGTACTTC.